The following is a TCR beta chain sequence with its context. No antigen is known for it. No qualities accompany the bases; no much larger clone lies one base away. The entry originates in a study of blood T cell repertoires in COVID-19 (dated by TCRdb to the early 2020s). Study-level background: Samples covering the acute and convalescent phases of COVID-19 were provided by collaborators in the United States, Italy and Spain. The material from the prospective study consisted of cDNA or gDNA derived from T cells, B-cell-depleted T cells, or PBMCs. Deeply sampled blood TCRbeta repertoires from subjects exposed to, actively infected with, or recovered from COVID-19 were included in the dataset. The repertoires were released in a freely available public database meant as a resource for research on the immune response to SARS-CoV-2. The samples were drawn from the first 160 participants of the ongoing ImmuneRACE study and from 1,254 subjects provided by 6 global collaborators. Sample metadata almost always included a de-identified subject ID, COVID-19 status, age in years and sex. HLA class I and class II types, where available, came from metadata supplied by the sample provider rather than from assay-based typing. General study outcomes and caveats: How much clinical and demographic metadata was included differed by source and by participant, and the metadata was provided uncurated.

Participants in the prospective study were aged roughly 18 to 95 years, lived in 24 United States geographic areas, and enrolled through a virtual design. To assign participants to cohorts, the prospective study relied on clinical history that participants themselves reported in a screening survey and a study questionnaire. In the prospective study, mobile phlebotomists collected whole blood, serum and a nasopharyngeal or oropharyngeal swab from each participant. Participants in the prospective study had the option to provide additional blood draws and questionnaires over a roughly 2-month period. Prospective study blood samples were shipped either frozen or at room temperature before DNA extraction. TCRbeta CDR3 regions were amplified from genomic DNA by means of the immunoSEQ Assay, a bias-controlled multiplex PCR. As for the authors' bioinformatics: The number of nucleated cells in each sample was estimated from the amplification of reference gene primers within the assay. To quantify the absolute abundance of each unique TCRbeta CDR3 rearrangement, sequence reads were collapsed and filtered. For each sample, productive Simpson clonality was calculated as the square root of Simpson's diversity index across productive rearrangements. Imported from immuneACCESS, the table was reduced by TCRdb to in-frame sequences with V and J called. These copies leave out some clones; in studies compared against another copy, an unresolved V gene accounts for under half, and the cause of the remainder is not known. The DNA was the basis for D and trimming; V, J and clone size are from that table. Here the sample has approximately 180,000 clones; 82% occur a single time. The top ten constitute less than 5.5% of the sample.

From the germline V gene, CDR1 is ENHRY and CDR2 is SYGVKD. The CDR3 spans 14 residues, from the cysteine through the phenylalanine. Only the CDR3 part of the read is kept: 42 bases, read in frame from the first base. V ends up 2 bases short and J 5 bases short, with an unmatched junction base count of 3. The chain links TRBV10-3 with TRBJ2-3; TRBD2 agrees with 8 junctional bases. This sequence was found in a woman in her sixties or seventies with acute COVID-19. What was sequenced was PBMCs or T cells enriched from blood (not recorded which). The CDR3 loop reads CAISEREGIDTQYF. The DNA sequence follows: TGTGCCATCAGTGAGCGGGAGGGGATAGATACGCAGTATTTT.